The entry below gives a single T cell receptor beta chain sequence along with its context. This record comes from a study of CXCR3-negative and CXCR3-positive naive CD8 T cells. The authors prepared UMI-labeled TRB cDNA libraries by 5' RACE. With the 5' RACE reads reprocessed, TCRdb shows one record per CDR3 protein and no DNA. Its table lists under 65,000 distinct CDR3 sequences. Germline-derived CDR1 and CDR2 are SQVTM and ANQGSEA. The CDR3 runs to 14 residues. The specimen sequenced was memory CD8+ T cells from blood. This receptor was taken from a human donor in good health. Some clones in this sample may be carry-over from other donors' samples. V gene TRBV29-1 combines with J gene TRBJ1-1; the TCRdb call, TRBD1, lacks DNA for checking. This chain's CDR3 is CSGDRGDMNTEAFF.